Presented here are 32 T cell receptor beta chains from one specimen sequenced in a study of blood T cells in healthy people across ages. A second about 6 to 11 cycle PCR used barcoded and J-beta primers. A single record per CDR3 protein comes from TCRdb applying MiXCR to the 5' RACE reads. The profile shows 700,000 to 950,000 distinct CDR3 sequences, approximately 39% of them singletons. Sequenced material: blood. These receptors all stem from an older woman in good health.

V and J are TRBV18 and TRBJ2-7; D unclear. CDR3 length equals 15 residues. Germline V gene sequence: CDR1 KGHSH, CDR2 LQKENI. The V and J ends lost 3 bases and 6 bases respectively, with 18 bases between them. The CDR3 coding sequence is TGTGCCAGCTCACCCGGGCTTCTACCGGGTTTCGAGCAGTACTTC. Amino acid sequence: CASSPGLLPGFEQYF.

This clonotype occurred many times. This chain connects TRBV6-2 or TRBV6-3 to TRBJ2-7; D perhaps matches TRBD2 (6 bases). CDR3 length: 12 residues. CDR1 is MNHEY, CDR2 SVGEGT, per germline. Between the trimmed V and J ends, which lost 11 bases and 6 bases, there was a span of 17 bases. The CDR3: CASGEEGREQYF. The DNA for the CDR3 is TGTGCCTCGGGAGAGGAGGGGCGCGAGCAGTACTTC.

V is TRBV5-1 and J is TRBJ2-3; 10 bases line up with TRBD2. V shed 2 bases, J shed 3 bases, and the junction held 9 bases outside the gene matches. This CDR3 is 17 amino acids long. In germline, CDR1 is SGHRS, CDR2 YFSETQ. The CDR3 here is CASSFEKAGGTTDTQYF. As DNA, the CDR3 is TGCGCCAGCAGCTTCGAGAAAGCGGGAGGGACGACAGATACGCAGTATTTT. Full variable domain (rest looked up from reference TRBV5-1 and TRBJ2-3): KAGVTQTPRYLIKTRGQQVTLSCSPISGHRSVSWYQQTPGQGLQFLFEYFSETQRNKGNFPGRFSGRQFSNSRSEMNVSTLELGDSALYLCASSFEKAGGTTDTQYFGPGTRLTVL.

This clonotype was seen more than once but under ten times. The CDR3 region has the DNA TGTGCCAGCAGCCCCGATGGAGTGGCAGCTTTCTTT. Translating it yields CASSPDGVAAFF. V is TRBV7-9 and J is TRBJ1-1; D remains ambiguous. V was pared by 5 bases and J by 10 bases, with 14 bases between. CDR1 is SEHNR and CDR2 is FQNEAQ in the germline V gene (reference sequence). This CDR3 is built from 12 residues.

The chain's CDR3 is CASSVAGGPNRNEQFF. The CDR3 region has the DNA TGTGCCAGCAGCGTAGCGGGAGGGCCGAATCGCAATGAGCAGTTCTTC. The chain employs TRBV9 and TRBJ2-1, with 8 positions matching TRBD2. Germline loops: CDR1 SGDLS, CDR2 YYNGEE. With V trimmed by 0 bases and J by 6 bases, 8 bases remained unmatched. The CDR3 is made up of 16 amino acids.

V gene TRBV6-4 combines with J gene TRBJ1-1; D remains ambiguous. The CDR3 covers 15 residues. The germline gives CDR1 MRHNA, CDR2 SNTAGT. Trimming pared 4 bases from V and 0 bases from J, leaving 12 bases between. The CDR3 DNA sequence: TGTGCCAGCAGTGCAGGACCGGGGATGAACACTGAAGCTTTCTTT. This gives the protein CASSAGPGMNTEAFF.

This clonotype was observed a few times. The rearrangement links TRBV10-2 to TRBJ2-7; no clear D gene. This CDR3 has 13 residues. V dropped 2 bases and J dropped 0 bases, with 5 bases sitting between them. CDR1 WSHSY and CDR2 SAAADI come from the germline V gene. The CDR3 DNA is TGCGCCAGCAGTGAGACAGCCTCCTACGAGCAGTACTTC. Its protein is CASSETASYEQYF.

In this sample, this clonotype turned up many times. This chain connects TRBV11-1 to TRBJ2-1, with 7 bases matching TRBD2. The J segment lost 6 bases and the V segment lost 1 base, leaving 9 bases of the junction unmatched. The CDR3 is 16 amino acids. Looked up from germline, CDR1 is SGHAT and CDR2 is FQDESV (reference sequence). In DNA, the CDR3 is TGTGCCAGCAGCTTAGGTGGCTGGGAGGGCTCCAATGAGCAGTTCTTC. Amino acid sequence: CASSLGGWEGSNEQFF.

Remarks on this clonotype: One end of the junction does not line up with germline, which may come from a read error. The rearrangement joins TRBV6-2 or TRBV6-3 to TRBJ1-5; TRBD1 agrees at 9 bases. This CDR3 spans 13 amino acids. Germline V CDR1 and CDR2: MNHEY, SVGEGT. CDR3 bases: TGTGCCACCCGGGACAGGGAAAATCGGCCCCAGCATTTT. Residues: CATRDRENRPQHF.

This clonotype was seen many times. The chain has TRBV7-2 and TRBJ1-4; TRBD1 is a possible D gene (5 bases). The CDR3 is 15 amino acids. Germline CDR1 and CDR2: SGHTA and FQGNSA. V was clipped by 7 bases and J by 0 bases, with 12 bases between them. CDR3 DNA sequence: TGTGCCAGCACCATGGGACCGGCAACTAATGAAAAACTGTTTTTT. Translation gives CASTMGPATNEKLFF.

The chain couples TRBV12-3 or TRBV12-4 to TRBJ2-1; 12 bases map to TRBD2. Unmatched junction bases numbered 7, after V lost 3 bases and J lost 10 bases. This CDR3 is 15 amino acids long. DNA for the CDR3: TGTGCCAGCAGTTTCGGGACTAGCGGGCGATACGAGCAGTTCTTC. Translating gives CASSFGTSGRYEQFF.

The rearrangement links TRBV4-2 to TRBJ2-1, with D possibly TRBD2 on 6 matching bases. This CDR3 comprises 18 residues. Germline-derived CDR1 and CDR2 are LGHNA and YNFKEQ. Trimming removed 2 bases from V and 0 bases from J, with 17 bases in between. The CDR3 nucleotides are TGTGCCAGCAGCCAATTGGAGGGTTTAGGGCTCTCCTACAATGAGCAGTTCTTC. It yields the protein CASSQLEGLGLSYNEQFF.

J is TRBJ2-3 and V is TRBV7-9; D is perhaps TRBD1 (6 bases). Germline loops: CDR1 SEHNR, CDR2 FQNEAQ (reference sequence). The V end was cut by 4 bases, the J end by 2 bases, with 13 bases between. CDR3 size: 15 residues. The CDR3 nucleotides read TGTGCCAGCAGCTCACGGACAGTTATCACAGATACGCAGTATTTT. Its protein product is CASSSRTVITDTQYF.

This chain joins TRBV20-1 and TRBJ2-5; the D gene could be TRBD1 or TRBD2 (5 bases each). V lost 6 bases and J lost 5, with 19 bases in between. Germline CDR1 reads DFQATT; CDR2 reads SNEGSKA (reference sequence). This CDR3 is built from 14 residues. The CDR3 sequence: CSADLRDHWETQYF. CDR3 bases: TGCAGTGCCGACCTCCGGGACCATTGGGAGACCCAGTACTTC.

This clonotype has only a few counts. This chain's CDR3 is CASSFGEIVDTQYF. In nucleotides, the CDR3 is TGTGCCAGCAGCTTTGGAGAGATCGTAGATACGCAGTATTTT. The V and J genes are TRBV5-5 and TRBJ2-3; unclear D gene. V shed 2 bases and J shed 5 bases, with 12 bases lying between them. The CDR3 is 14 residues long. The germline V gene has CDR1 SGHKS and CDR2 YYEKEE (reference sequence).

This clonotype has a handful of counts. The J gene is TRBJ1-6, the V gene TRBV12-3 or TRBV12-4, with no clear D. Trimming took off 8 bases at V and 7 bases at J, with 9 bases between the two ends. CDR3 length equals 12 residues. The CDR3 here is CASRLSNSPLHF. CDR3 coding DNA: TGTGCCAGCCGACTCTCCAATTCACCCCTCCACTTT.

The chain recombines TRBV7-2 with TRBJ2-7; TRBD2 is a possible D gene (7 bases). Trimming took off 1 base at V and 3 bases at J, with 13 bases between the two ends. The germline V gene encodes CDR1 SGHTA and CDR2 FQGNSA. The CDR3 contains 15 residues. CDR3 amino acids: CASSLGDGGLYEQYF. The CDR3 DNA reads as TGTGCCAGCAGCTTAGGGGACGGGGGGCTCTACGAGCAGTACTTC.

The genes are TRBV4-2 and TRBJ1-5; the D is unclear. The V end lost 0 bases, the J end lost 4 bases, and 10 bases lay between the germline ends. Germline V CDR1 and CDR2: LGHNA, YNFKEQ. The length of the CDR3 is 15 residues. CDR3 nucleotides: TGTGCCAGCAGCCAAGACGAGCAGACTAATCAGCCCCAGCATTTT. Protein: CASSQDEQTNQPQHF.

The chain uses TRBV7-7 and TRBJ2-5; 7 bases map to TRBD2. V was pared by 3 bases and J by 5 bases, with 9 bases of the junction left unmatched. The germline V gene has CDR1 SSHAT and CDR2 FNYEAQ (reference sequence). The CDR3 length is 15 residues. The CDR3 loop reads CASSLGSGELETQYF. The CDR3 bases are TGTGCCAGCAGCTTGGGGAGCGGGGAGTTGGAGACCCAGTACTTC.

In this sample, this clonotype turned up many times. This chain connects TRBV29-1 to TRBJ2-2, with D unclear. The germline V gene encodes CDR1 SQVTM and CDR2 ANQGSEA. The V end lost 6 bases, the J end lost 2 bases, and 7 bases lay between the germline ends. The CDR3 covers 12 residues. CDR3 bases: TGCAGCGTGATCGACAACACCGGGGAGCTGTTTTTT. Protein sequence: CSVIDNTGELFF.

This sequence joins TRBV9 and TRBJ2-5; 7 bases fit TRBD2. The J call may be wrong; the DNA end is better matched by TRBJ2-7. This CDR3 is built from 15 residues. From germline, CDR1 is SGDLS and CDR2 YYNGEE. The CDR3 DNA reads as TGTGCCAGCAACGTCGGACTAGGCGGGAGCCACGAGCAGTACTTC. As protein: CASNVGLGGSHEQYF.

The chain employs TRBV7-9 and TRBJ2-1; 12 bases line up with TRBD2. The DNA end favors TRBJ2-7, so the J call may be wrong. Germline V gene sequence: CDR1 SEHNR, CDR2 FQNEAQ (reference sequence). The CDR3 runs to 17 residues. The CDR3 DNA follows: TGTGCCAGCAGCAGGAGGACTAGCGGGAACAAATACAATGAGCAGTACTTC. Its protein is CASSRRTSGNKYNEQYF.

Only a few counts were recorded for this clonotype. The rearrangement uses TRBV11-1 and TRBJ1-1; D is unclear. Per the germline V gene, CDR1 is SGHAT and CDR2 is FQDESV (reference sequence). With 5 bases removed from V and 5 bases from J, the gap between germline ends came to 15 bases. The CDR3 is 14 residues long. CDR3: CASSNGNGGTEAFF. The CDR3 DNA reads TGTGCCAGCAGCAATGGGAACGGTGGGACTGAAGCTTTCTTT.

The V gene is TRBV27, the J gene TRBJ1-1; D not certain. CDR1 is MNHEY and CDR2 is SMNVEV in the germline V gene (reference sequence). This CDR3 region has 14 residues. V lost 5 bases and J lost 0, with 10 bases in between. The CDR3 DNA reads TGTGCCAGCAGTAGACAACAAATGAACACTGAAGCTTTCTTT. Translating it yields CASSRQQMNTEAFF.

This clonotype was counted ten times or more. V and J are TRBV29-1 and TRBJ2-5; D gene unclear. This CDR3 region has 12 residues. The V end lost 6 bases, the J end lost 5 bases, and 13 bases lay between the germline ends. Germline V gene lookup returns CDR1 SQVTM and CDR2 ANQGSEA. As DNA, the CDR3 is TGCAGCGTCCTTCCTCGGACGGAGACCCAGTACTTC. Translating gives CSVLPRTETQYF. Complete variable domain (other parts from reference TRBV29-1 and TRBJ2-5): SAVISQKPSRDICQRGTSLTIQCQVDSQVTMMFWYRQQPGQSLTLIATANQGSEATYESGFVIDKFPISRPNLTFSTLTVSNMSPEDSSIYLCSVLPRTETQYFGPGTRLLVL.

V is TRBV7-9 and J is TRBJ2-7; 8 bases are shared with TRBD1. Germline CDR1 and CDR2: SEHNR and FQNEAQ (reference sequence). CDR3 length: 16 amino acids. The trim removed 10 bases at V and 0 bases at J, leaving 14 bases unmatched. The CDR3 sequence is CANLGSRDRSSYEQYF. The CDR3 DNA reads TGTGCCAACCTAGGATCCCGGGACAGGAGCTCCTACGAGCAGTACTTC.

The chain recombines TRBV27 with TRBJ2-3; D is possibly TRBD1 or TRBD2 (7 bases each). Trimming took 2 bases from V and 3 from J, leaving 15 bases between them. CDR3 length: 16 amino acids. Germline values: CDR1 MNHEY, CDR2 SMNVEV (reference sequence). The CDR3 spells CASSLPTGEGTDTQYF. In DNA, the CDR3 is TGTGCCAGCAGTTTACCAACAGGGGAGGGAACAGATACGCAGTATTTT.

This clonotype occurred a few times. The chain carries TRBV7-3 and TRBJ2-3; D remains unclear. CDR3 length equals 13 residues. Trimming pared 3 bases from V and 11 bases from J, leaving 15 bases between. CDR1 and CDR2 from the germline V gene are SGHTA and FQGTGA. CDR3 DNA: TGTGCCAGCAGCTTGGAAGGGCAAGTCCGGCAGTATTTT. Translation gives CASSLEGQVRQYF.

The V gene is TRBV4-1, the J gene TRBJ2-7; TRBD1 aligns across 9 bases. In germline, CDR1 is MGHRA, CDR2 YSYEKL. The CDR3 is 13 residues long. The V segment lost 1 base and the J segment 6 bases; nucleotides outside the gene matches: 1. The CDR3, as DNA: TGCGCCAGCAGCCAAGCGGACAGGGGCGAGCAGTACTTC. Its protein product is CASSQADRGEQYF.

This clonotype was picked up a small number of times. The chain joins TRBV10-2 to TRBJ1-2, with D unresolved. V was trimmed by 4 bases and J by 7 bases, leaving 19 bases between them. CDR3 size: 15 residues. Germline V gene data show CDR1 as WSHSY and CDR2 as SAAADI. CDR3 protein: CASSGAVRAGSGYTF. The CDR3 coding sequence is TGCGCCAGCAGTGGAGCGGTCCGAGCCGGTTCTGGCTACACCTTC.

This clonotype came up a few times. The chain carries TRBV27 and TRBJ1-6, with a possible D match to TRBD1 (6 bases). Trimming left V 5 bases short and J 4 bases short, with 18 bases between. CDR1 and CDR2 (germline): MNHEY, SMNVEV (reference sequence). The CDR3 is 17 amino acids. CDR3 residues: CASSPEGGVLYNSPLHF. The CDR3 coding sequence is TGTGCCAGCAGTCCCGAAGGGGGGGTATTGTATAATTCACCCCTCCACTTT.

This clonotype was observed at least ten times. The rearrangement uses TRBV20-1 and TRBJ1-2; 7 nucleotides agree with TRBD1. Losses at the gene ends were 4 bases for V and 7 bases for J; bases not matched to a gene: 6. The CDR3 sequence is 12 residues long. Germline CDR1 is DFQATT and CDR2 is SNEGSKA (reference sequence). The CDR3 DNA follows: TGCAGTGCTACCCCAGGGGGGTCTGGCTACACCTTC. It encodes CSATPGGSGYTF.